These 5 T cell receptor beta chains were sequenced from one sample in a study of T cell responses to AZD1222 COVID-19 vaccine. Profiling relied on immunoSEQ multiplex PCR, and the TCRdb table lists in-frame clones only, not all of them. The sample includes around 170,000 clones, roughly 90% of them seen just once. Sequenced here: peripheral blood, sampled on day 0 of AZD1222 vaccination. The receptors originated from an adult in good health.

The chain employs TRBV14 and TRBJ1-1; 8 nucleotides match TRBD1. CDR3 length: 19 residues. V lost 0 bases and J lost 5; bases outside the gene matches: 17. The germline CDR1 and CDR2 sequences are SGHDN and FVKESK. The CDR3 nucleotides are TGTGCCAGCAGCCAAGATTTCGGAAACACCAGACAGGGGTGGACTGAAGCTTTCTTT. Residues: CASSQDFGNTRQGWTEAFF.

The DNA for the CDR3 is TGCGCCAGCAGCTCCGGGACATTCTACGAGCAGTACTTC. Protein sequence: CASSSGTFYEQYF. The gene calls are TRBV5-1 and TRBJ2-7; D perhaps matches TRBD1 (6 bases). V lost 3 bases to trimming and J lost 3 bases, with 10 bases between them. Germline CDR1 SGHRS, CDR2 YFSETQ. This CDR3 spans 13 amino acids.

The rearrangement joins TRBV5-1 to TRBJ2-7, with unresolved D. Trimming left V 3 bases short and J 2 bases short, with 6 bases between. Germline assignment: CDR1 SGHRS and CDR2 YFSETQ. The CDR3 totals 12 residues. The DNA for the CDR3 is TGCGCCAGCAGCTCCCCCCCCTACGAGCAGTACTTC. Translated, it gives CASSSPPYEQYF.

In this sample, this clone turned up a few times. CDR3 loop: CASSLNRKNTEAFF. Written as DNA, the CDR3 is TGTGCCAGTTCCCTGAACAGGAAGAACACTGAAGCTTTCTTT. This chain links TRBV19 with TRBJ1-1; possibly TRBD1 for D (5 bases). V dropped 8 bases and J dropped 1 base, with 14 bases sitting between them. Germline lookup yields CDR1 LNHDA and CDR2 SQIVND (reference sequence). The CDR3 contains 14 residues.

The rearrangement joins TRBV10-1 to TRBJ2-3, with 9 positions matching TRBD2. The trim removed 7 bases at V and 4 bases at J, leaving 12 bases unmatched. This CDR3 spans 16 amino acids. Germline lookup yields CDR1 WNHNN and CDR2 SYGVQD (reference sequence). The DNA of the CDR3 is TGCGCCAGCATGGTCGAGGGACTAGCCCCAGCAGATACGCAGTATTTT. It translates to CASMVEGLAPADTQYF.